This TCR beta chain stems from a study of T cells after somatic rescue of genetic block. Assay used: immunoSEQ multiplex PCR; TCRdb lists only in-frame clones, some missing. The table records tens of thousands of clones, around 90% of them present only once. Sequencing input: peripheral blood mononuclear cells (PBMCs). The receptor comes from a man aged 40-49 years.

The CDR3 sequence is CASGVEVGTQHF. The DNA for the CDR3 is TGTGCCAGCGGGGTAGAGGTCGGGACCCAGCATTTT. The chain recombines TRBV2 with TRBJ1-5; D is unclear. Per the germline V gene, CDR1 is SNHLY and CDR2 is FYNNEI. There are 12 residues in the CDR3. The V and J ends lost 8 bases and 11 bases respectively, with 16 bases between them.